This T cell receptor beta chain derives from a study of T cells in Graves' hyperthyroidism and ophthalmopathy. Across the study: The blood sample was taken at first diagnosis, before treatment began.

It was RNA transcripts that yielded the amplified TCR beta CDR3 regions. In the first-round RT-PCR of the TCR CDR3, the HTBI primer set was used. TCRdb re-called the multiplex PCR reads with MiXCR, one entry per CDR3 protein. The profile covers about half a million distinct CDR3 sequences, with about 16% appearing a single time and less than 30% taken by the ten largest. The CDR3 totals 13 residues. The V and J ends lost 0 bases and 1 base respectively, with 6 bases between them. Germline values: CDR1 DFQATT, CDR2 SNEGSKA (reference sequence). Study-level results: A 13 V-J signature model discriminated ophthalmopathy versus stable hyperthyroidism. Blood also contained most expanded thyroid clonotypes above 0.001.

This clonotype was seen a few times. Its cognate antigen is unknown. This TCR came from a woman in her 30s with Graves' ophthalmopathy. The specimen was blood. V is TRBV20-1 and J is TRBJ1-1; no definite D call. CDR3 bases: TGCAGTGCTAGAGACGTCCAGAACACTGAAGCTTTCTTT. Translation: CSARDVQNTEAFF.